These T cell receptor beta chains were read from a single sample in a study of T cell responses to AZD1222 COVID-19 vaccine. The data were produced by immunoSEQ multiplex PCR, yet TCRdb's version contains in-frame clones alone and is incomplete. The sample contains roughly 58,000 clones, more than 70% of which appear only once. This specimen consisted of peripheral blood, obtained on day 0 of MenACWY control vaccination. The source is an adult in good health. Each CDR3 is given with its conserved first and last residue. D genes are given only for firm matches. Clone sizes are given selectively: once, few, many, or a class where the clone is expanded.

clone size,J gene,D gene,V gene,CDR3 DNA,CDR3 protein
NA,TRBJ1-5,TRBD1,TRBV6-6,TGTGCCAGCAGTGACAGGGGAGGGGATCAGCCCCAGCATTTT,CASSDRGGDQPQHF
NA,TRBJ1-1,NA,TRBV18,TGTGCCAGCTCACCACGTTTGGTTAGGGGAAGCCCGAGCACTGAAGCTTTCTTT,CASSPRLVRGSPSTEAFF
once,TRBJ2-1,NA,TRBV2,TGTGCCAGCAGTGAGTACAATGAGCAGTTCTTC,CASSEYNEQFF
once,TRBJ2-2,NA,TRBV3-1/TRBV3-2,TGTGCCAGCAGCCAAGATCGGTGGACCCCTCAAGACACCGGGGAGCTGTTTTTT,CASSQDRWTPQDTGELFF
NA,TRBJ1-1,NA,TRBV20-1,TGCAGTGCTAGTCGCCAGGCCTTGGGCACTGAAGCTTTCTTT,CSASRQALGTEAFF
NA,TRBJ2-1,TRBD2,TRBV29-1,TGCAGCGTTCTTAAGGGCGGGAGGGCCGACAATGAGCAGTTCTTC,CSVLKGGRADNEQFF
NA,TRBJ2-7,TRBD2,TRBV28,TGTGCCAGCAACTGGTCTGCGGGAGGCACCTACGAGCAGTACTTC,CASNWSAGGTYEQYF
NA,TRBJ2-3,TRBD2,TRBV3-1/TRBV3-2,TGTGCCAGCAGCCCAGGACTAGCGGGCGCAGATACGCAGTATTTT,CASSPGLAGADTQYF
NA,TRBJ1-5,NA,TRBV2,TGTGCCAGCAGTTCCGACCCCTCCCGGGCCCAGCATTTT,CASSSDPSRAQHF
NA,TRBJ1-4,NA,TRBV5-6,TGTGCCAGCAGCTCTATTGCAACTAATGAAAAACTGTTTTTT,CASSSIATNEKLFF
NA,TRBJ2-7,TRBD1,TRBV18,TGTGCCAGCTCACCACAGGACAGGGGAATGGGCGAGCAGTACTTC,CASSPQDRGMGEQYF
NA,TRBJ1-2,NA,TRBV19,TGTGCCAGTAACCCGACAGGATTACACTATGGCTACACCTTC,CASNPTGLHYGYTF
NA,TRBJ2-2,NA,TRBV9,TGTGCCAGCAGCGTAGTAGACATCGCGAACACCGGGGAGCTGTTTTTT,CASSVVDIANTGELFF
NA,TRBJ2-3,TRBD2,TRBV7-3,TGTGCCAGCAGCGGTGGGACTAGCGGGGTTCCAGATACGCAGTATTTT,CASSGGTSGVPDTQYF
NA,TRBJ2-5,NA,TRBV7-8,TGTGCCAGCAGCTTAGCAATGACCGAGACCCAGTACTTC,CASSLAMTETQYF
NA,TRBJ2-6,TRBD2,TRBV4-2,TGTGCCAGCAGCCAAATAGCGGGCTCTGGGGCCAACGTCCTGACTTTC,CASSQIAGSGANVLTF
NA,TRBJ2-5,NA,TRBV6-2/TRBV6-3,TGTGCCAGCAGTTCTACAGCCCAAGAGACCCAGTACTTC,CASSSTAQETQYF
once,TRBJ2-7,NA,TRBV6-5,TGTGCCAGCAGTTACTCGAGCTTAGGGTCCTACGAGCAGTACTTC,CASSYSSLGSYEQYF
NA,TRBJ2-1,NA,TRBV27,TGTGCCAGCAGTTTTGGCTACCCCTTGACCTCCTACAATGAGCAGTTCTTC,CASSFGYPLTSYNEQFF
NA,TRBJ2-7,TRBD1,TRBV18,TGTGCCAGCTCCGGGACAGGGGGGGAGCAGTACTTC,CASSGTGGEQYF
NA,TRBJ2-3,TRBD1,TRBV2,TGTGCCAGCAGTGCGCAAGGGGGCTCTGCAGATACGCAGTATTTT,CASSAQGGSADTQYF
NA,TRBJ1-2,TRBD1,TRBV24-1,TGTGCCACCAGTGACCACGACAGGGGCTACTATGGCTACACCTTC,CATSDHDRGYYGYTF
NA,TRBJ1-5,NA,TRBV7-9,TGTGCCAGCAGCTTAACTGGTCAGCCCCAGCATTTT,CASSLTGQPQHF
NA,TRBJ2-6,NA,TRBV4-1,TGCGCCAGCAGCCAAGAGCCCGAAACTTCTGGGGCCAACGTCCTGACTTTC,CASSQEPETSGANVLTF
NA,TRBJ2-1,TRBD2,TRBV29-1,TGCAGCGACGGACTAGCGGGAGATTCCTACAATGAGCAGTTCTTC,CSDGLAGDSYNEQFF
NA,TRBJ1-6,NA,TRBV4-3,TGCGCCAGCCTCGTTCAGATAGGTAATTCACCCCTCCACTTT,CASLVQIGNSPLHF
NA,TRBJ2-3,TRBD1,TRBV6-1,TGTGCCAGCAGTGCTCGTCTCCCCGGGACAGTCTTCACAGATACGCAGTATTTT,CASSARLPGTVFTDTQYF
NA,TRBJ1-2,NA,TRBV5-1,TGCGCCAGCAGCTTTTGGGGGGCGAACTATGGCTACACCTTC,CASSFWGANYGYTF
once,TRBJ2-1,TRBD2,TRBV19,TGTGCCAGTACCATAGCGGGAGGCAATGAGCAGTTCTTC,CASTIAGGNEQFF
NA,TRBJ2-1,NA,TRBV30,TGTGCCTGGAGCCGTTACCTAGACTACAATGAGCAGTTCTTC,CAWSRYLDYNEQFF
NA,TRBJ2-1,NA,TRBV15,TGTGCCACCAGCAGAGGAGGCGGGGCGGCCTACAATGAGCAGTTCTTC,CATSRGGGAAYNEQFF
few,TRBJ1-1,TRBD1,TRBV27,TGTGCCAGCAGTTTACCGGACAGGGTTACTGAAGCTTTCTTT,CASSLPDRVTEAFF
NA,TRBJ1-1,TRBD1,TRBV19,TGTGCCAGCGCACAGGGGTCGGGCACTGAAGCTTTCTTT,CASAQGSGTEAFF
NA,TRBJ1-5,NA,TRBV19,TGTGCCAGTAGTCGGGGTCTCCAGCCCCAGCATTTT,CASSRGLQPQHF
NA,TRBJ2-7,TRBD1,TRBV9,TGTGCCAGCAGTGGGACAGGGGGCCCCTACGAGCAGTACTTC,CASSGTGGPYEQYF
NA,TRBJ2-5,NA,TRBV5-1,TGCGCCAGCAGCTTGTTGGGTCCAGAGACCCAGTACTTC,CASSLLGPETQYF
NA,TRBJ1-2,NA,TRBV24-1,TGTGCCACCAGTGATTACTATGGCTACACCTTC,CATSDYYGYTF
NA,TRBJ2-7,NA,TRBV6-5,TGTGCCACTCATAAGGAGAGCTCCTACGAGCAGTACTTC,CATHKESSYEQYF
NA,TRBJ2-7,TRBD2,TRBV27,TGTGCCAGCAGTTTATTCGGACTAGCGGGAGGGTTCTACGAGCAGTACTTC,CASSLFGLAGGFYEQYF
NA,TRBJ2-7,NA,TRBV5-6,TGTGCCAGCAGCTTTGATTGGGGTGGGCCGGGACTTTCTCACGAGCAGTACTTC,CASSFDWGGPGLSHEQYF
NA,TRBJ2-3,TRBD1,TRBV6-2/TRBV6-3,TGTGCCAGCAGTTCCAAAGGGGGCAGCACAGATACGCAGTATTTT,CASSSKGGSTDTQYF
NA,TRBJ2-3,NA,TRBV6-4,TGTGCCAGCAGTCAAACCGGAGGGGCAGATACGCAGTATTTT,CASSQTGGADTQYF
NA,TRBJ2-7,TRBD1,TRBV28,TGTGCCAGCAGAAATGGACAGGGGTTACACGAGCAGTACTTC,CASRNGQGLHEQYF
NA,TRBJ2-7,TRBD2,TRBV5-1,TGCGCCAGCAGCTTGGCCACAGATCCGGGACTAGCGGGAGTACGGGAAGAGCAGTACTTC,CASSLATDPGLAGVREEQYF
NA,TRBJ2-1,TRBD2,TRBV2,TGTGCCAGTCGAGCGGGGACCTACAATGAGCAGTTCTTC,CASRAGTYNEQFF
NA,TRBJ1-5,TRBD1,TRBV28,TGTGCCAGCAGTTCCCGACAGGGGGCGAGGCCATGGGGAGATCAGCCCCAGCATTTT,CASSSRQGARPWGDQPQHF
NA,TRBJ2-1,TRBD2,TRBV3-1/TRBV3-2,TGTGCCAGCAGCCCGATGGGACTAGCGGGAATATCCTCCTACAATGAGCAGTTCTTC,CASSPMGLAGISSYNEQFF
NA,TRBJ2-5,TRBD2,TRBV2,TGTGCCAGCAGTCTGGGACTAGCTGTTCAAGAGACCCAGTACTTC,CASSLGLAVQETQYF
NA,TRBJ2-3,TRBD2,TRBV28,TGTGCCAGCAGTTTAGCGGGAGGGTCTGATACGCAGTATTTT,CASSLAGGSDTQYF
NA,TRBJ1-1,TRBD1,TRBV6-5,TGTGCCAGCAGTCTATACAGGGGGAAGGGGGAAGCTTTCTTT,CASSLYRGKGEAFF
NA,TRBJ2-3,NA,TRBV10-3,TGTGCCATCAGTGACTTAGTTGCCAACACAGATACGCAGTATTTT,CAISDLVANTDTQYF
NA,TRBJ2-1,TRBD2,TRBV3-1/TRBV3-2,TGTGCCAGCAGCCCTACCGGGGCGGGAGGAAACAATGAGCAGTTCTTC,CASSPTGAGGNNEQFF
NA,TRBJ1-2,NA,TRBV2,TGTGCCAGCAGTGGGGGGGGTCGGTTGAGCTATGGCTACACCTTC,CASSGGGRLSYGYTF
NA,TRBJ1-2,NA,TRBV19,TGTGCCAGTAGTAGGACGGGTAACTATGGCTACACCTTC,CASSRTGNYGYTF